A single T cell receptor beta chain is shown here with its context. Its antigen specificity is not known. No qualities accompany the bases; no much larger clone lies one base away. The instrument was an Illumina NovaSeq 6000. Using 5'RACE with constant-segment primers, TCRalpha and TCRbeta cDNA libraries were constructed, with sample barcodes and unique molecular identifiers added in the process. RNA was extracted from every sample with Trizol reagent. Library amplification was performed in two PCR steps, and a second sample barcode and Illumina TruSeq adapters were introduced in the second step. Sequencing of libraries was performed on an Illumina NovaSeq with 2 x 150 bp paired-end reads. As for how the authors treated the data: Demultiplexing of reads and collapsing into UMI-guided consensus sequences were performed with migec v1.2.7. Using mixcr v2.1.11, the UMI consensuses were aligned to TRA and TRB V and J templates and assembled into clonotypes. A clonotype was counted as expanded or contracted only if both edgeR and NoisET called the change significant, with noise models trained on biological replicates. edgeR calls used a false discovery rate-adjusted p below 0.01 and a log2 fold-change threshold of 1. As an exploratory analysis of dynamics, PCA with hierarchical clustering was applied to max-normalized trajectories of the 1000 most abundant clonotypes. Separately sequenced CD4+ and CD8+ repertoires were used to assign the CD4 or CD8 phenotype of responding clones. TCRdb took the public reads, trimmed them with fastp at Q25, ran MiXCR for clone calling and kept in-frame beta chains. Entries that share a CDR3 protein sequence are merged under the most common genes and DNA. The V and J calls here are based on TCRdb, not the publication. A total of just over 350,000 distinct CDR3 sequences appear in this sample, about an eighth of them only once. Clones ranked in the top ten supply 22% of the sample.

The sample is drawn from a study of T-cell memory formation after mild COVID-19 (dated by TCRdb to the early 2020s). In terms of the full investigation: Most TCR sequence clusters were specific to one of the two donors. In a couple of donors, T-cell clones that expanded and contracted after mild COVID-19 were followed by sequencing TCRalpha and TCRbeta repertoires longitudinally. Two young, previously healthy adult volunteers made up the cohort, one male and one female. On the study overall, not on this receptor specifically: Some responding clones were detected in pre-infection memory, which suggested that pre-existing cross-reactive memory T cells had joined the SARS-CoV-2 response. Clones contracting from day 15 to 85 had balanced CD4/CD8 phenotypes, while a second wave expanding from day 15 to 37 was biased towards CD4+. Contracting CD4+ clones appeared mostly in the CM and EM memory subsets, whereas CD8+ clones were enriched in EMRA. The study covered only a couple of mild cases, and larger cohorts including severe cases with pre-infection samples were considered necessary. SARS-CoV-2 specificity was not confirmed for the second-wave clones peaking on day 37.

V and J lose 10 bases and 5 bases, and a span of 18 bases separates them. Measured from the cysteine to the phenylalanine, the CDR3 is 13 residues long. Only the CDR3 region is kept as DNA, spanning 39 bases read in frame from base 1. For CDR1 and CDR2, the germline V gene lists ENHRY and SYGVKD. PBMCs were isolated by Ficoll-Paque density gradient centrifugation. This sequence uses TRBV10-3 and TRBJ2-7; the best D guess is TRBD2, with 6 bases matching. The sample comprised PBMCs or a T cell subset sorted from them (not recorded which). This sequence originates from a man between 18 and 35 years old who had mild COVID-19 (a few samples of this study predate the infection). The sample titles of this study are shuffled in the database, so cell type and time point are left out; the donor was told from shared clones. The CDR3 region has the sequence CATGERKEDEQYF. The sequenced DNA is TGTGCCACGGGAGAGAGAAAAGAGGACGAGCAGTACTTC.